A single sample is the source of the 20 T cell receptor beta chains below, sequenced in a study of T cells after posttransplantation cyclophosphamide. Treatment was busulfan-fludarabine conditioning, a marrow graft, and cyclophosphamide on days +3 and +4. Measured with immunoSEQ multiplex PCR; TCRdb has only the in-frame clones, and not every one. The table has around 2,000 clones, about 80% seen once. Here the sequenced sample was PBMCs, taken about 310 days after allogeneic stem cell transplant with posttransplant cyclophosphamide. These receptors were obtained from a young adult male patient who received an allogeneic stem cell transplant from a related donor, was CMV-positive, and had acute GVHD only. Some T cells may be the graft donor's.

The chain carries TRBV10-3 and TRBJ2-3; 12 positions agree with TRBD2. V was pared by 7 bases and J by 5 bases, with 4 bases of the junction left unmatched. This CDR3 has 14 residues. From germline, CDR1 is ENHRY and CDR2 SYGVKD. DNA of the CDR3: TGTGCCATCACGGCTAGCGGGGGGGGAGATACGCAGTATTTT. This codes for CAITASGGGDTQYF.

This chain uses TRBV7-2 with TRBJ2-3; tentative D call: TRBD2 (5 bases). Germline V gene lookup returns CDR1 SGHTA and CDR2 FQGNSA. The CDR3 totals 12 residues. Trimming pared 5 bases from V and 8 bases from J, leaving 11 bases between. The CDR3 DNA is TGTGCCAGCAGCCTATACAGCGGTACGCAGTATTTT. Translation gives CASSLYSGTQYF.

In nucleotides, the CDR3 is TGTGCCAGCAGCGTAGGGACAGTTAACACCGGGGAGCTGTTTTTT. It is translated as CASSVGTVNTGELFF. The chain has TRBV9 and TRBJ2-2; D might be TRBD1 (6 bases). The V gene's germline CDR1 is SGDLS and CDR2 YYNGEE. V lost 0 bases and J lost 2, with 8 bases in between. The CDR3 has 15 residues.

This sequence joins TRBV6-1 and TRBJ1-4; D not resolved. Germline lookup yields CDR1 MNHNS and CDR2 SASEGT. V was trimmed by 3 bases and J by 5 bases, leaving 22 bases between them. The CDR3 is 18 residues long. The CDR3 nucleotides are TGTGCCAGCAGTGATTGCAGTTGTCTCCTAGTCGACAATGAAAAACTGTTTTTT. Its protein is CASSDCSCLLVDNEKLFF.

This sequence joins TRBV7-8 and TRBJ2-5; tentatively, D is TRBD1 (7 bases). The V gene's germline CDR1 is SGHVS and CDR2 FQNEAQ. This CDR3 region has 14 residues. Trimming cost V 5 bases and J 1 base, with 11 bases left between them. The CDR3 sequence is CASSRGDSQETQYF. DNA for the CDR3: TGTGCCAGCAGCCGCGGGGACAGCCAAGAGACCCAGTACTTC.

This chain connects TRBV7-9 to TRBJ2-7, with 11 bases lining up with TRBD2. The CDR3 extends over 13 amino acids. With 6 bases clipped from V and 3 bases from J, the junction kept 1 base outside the gene matches. Germline V gives CDR1 SEHNR, CDR2 FQNEAQ (reference sequence). DNA for the CDR3: TGTGCCAGCAGAACTAGCGGGGGCTACGAGCAGTACTTC. Translating it yields CASRTSGGYEQYF.

V gene TRBV21-1 combines with J gene TRBJ2-3; TRBD1 is the table's D call and was not checked against the DNA. TRBV21-1 is classified as a pseudogene. This CDR3 has 19 residues. The CDR3 DNA reads as TGTGCCAGCAGCAACCGGGACAGGGGGAGGTGGGTTTACACAGATACGCAGTATTTT. Its protein is CASSNRDRGRWVYTDTQYF.

CDR3 DNA sequence: TGCGCCAGCAGCCGAAGCACAGATTCCTACGAGCAGTACTTC. Amino acids: CASSRSTDSYEQYF. The gene calls are TRBV4-3 and TRBJ2-7; the D is unclear. The CDR3 loop spans 14 amino acids. Trimming removed 4 bases from V and 1 base from J, with 11 bases in between. Germline V gene data show CDR1 as LGHNA and CDR2 as YSLEER.

CDR3: CASSYGQGDTYEQYF. DNA for the CDR3: TGTGCCAGCAGCTATGGACAGGGAGACACCTACGAGCAGTACTTC. V gene TRBV7-7 combines with J gene TRBJ2-7; 8 bases are shared with TRBD1. Germline trimming cut 4 bases from V and 2 bases from J; bases unmatched to any gene: 7. This CDR3 comprises 15 residues. Per germline, CDR1 SSHAT and CDR2 FNYEAQ (reference sequence).

The V call is TRBV6-1, the J call TRBJ2-7; D may be TRBD1 (5 bases). This CDR3 region has 12 residues. V was trimmed by 6 bases and J by 3 bases, leaving 9 bases between them. CDR1 MNHNS and CDR2 SASEGT come from the germline V gene. The CDR3 reads CASSRQFYEQYF. In DNA form, the CDR3 reads TGTGCCAGCAGCCGACAGTTCTACGAGCAGTACTTC.

In nucleotides, the CDR3 is TGCGCCAGCAGCTGGAGACAGGGGGGGACTGAAGCTTTCTTT. Residues: CASSWRQGGTEAFF. This chain joins TRBV5-1 and TRBJ1-1; 9 bases are a match to TRBD1. The germline V gene has CDR1 SGHRS and CDR2 YFSETQ. J lost 5 bases, V lost 3 bases, and 5 bases had no gene match. This CDR3 contains 14 residues.

The chain combines TRBV7-8 with TRBJ1-3, with TRBD1 identical over 10 bases. Trimming took 2 bases from V and 2 from J; bases not matched to a gene: 3. The CDR3 loop spans 16 amino acids. The germline CDR1 and CDR2 sequences are SGHVS and FQNEAQ. CDR3 in DNA: TGTGCCAGCAGCTTACTGACAGGGGGCACTGGAAACACCATATATTTT. Its protein product is CASSLLTGGTGNTIYF.

The table lists this clone with a count of one. The chain couples TRBV29-1 to TRBJ1-4; the D gene is possibly TRBD1 (6 bases). This CDR3 contains 12 residues. V dropped 6 bases and J dropped 3 bases, with 8 bases sitting between them. The germline V gene has CDR1 SQVTM and CDR2 ANQGSEA. The CDR3 DNA reads TGCAGCGTACAGGGTGCTAATGAAAAACTGTTTTTT. It codes for CSVQGANEKLFF.

The chain uses TRBV21-1 and TRBJ2-3; the table calls TRBD2, which could not be checked here. TRBV21-1 corresponds to a pseudogene. The CDR3 has 22 amino acids. As DNA, the CDR3 is TGTGCCAGCAGCAAAAAAGCCCCAGTACTAGCGGGCGACCCAATCCGGACAGATACGCAGTATTTT. Its protein is CASSKKAPVLAGDPIRTDTQYF.

In DNA form, the CDR3 reads TGTGCCAGCAGCGTCGGGGGACTAGCATACGAGCAGTACTTC. It encodes CASSVGGLAYEQYF. The chain combines TRBV11-2 with TRBJ2-5, with TRBD2 matching over 9 bases. The J call could be wrong; TRBJ2-7 is a better fit for the DNA end. The CDR3 has 14 amino acids. The germline gives CDR1 SGHAT, CDR2 FQNNGV.

The chain uses TRBV5-1 and TRBJ2-2; 7 nucleotides align to TRBD1. Germline V lookup: CDR1 SGHRS, CDR2 YFSETQ. The V gene end was trimmed by 5 bases and the J gene end by 5 bases; junction bases not matched to a gene: 9. CDR3 length equals 15 residues. The CDR3 DNA sequence: TGCGCCAGCAGAGATAAACCAGGGGGAACCGGGGAGCTGTTTTTT. Residues: CASRDKPGGTGELFF.

The J gene is TRBJ1-3, the V gene TRBV7-2; maybe TRBD1 (6 bases). Deletions cut 2 bases from V and 4 bases from J, with 12 bases between. Per germline, CDR1 SGHTA and CDR2 FQGNSA. The CDR3 contains 15 residues. CDR3 DNA sequence: TGTGCCAGCAGCTTATCTACAGGGCCCGGAAACACCATATATTTT. It is translated as CASSLSTGPGNTIYF.

The J gene is TRBJ2-6, the V gene TRBV4-3, with a tentative D call TRBD1 (6 bases). Per the germline V gene, CDR1 is LGHNA and CDR2 is YSLEER. CDR3 length equals 22 residues. Trimming removed 0 bases from V and 4 bases from J, with 28 bases in between. The DNA of the CDR3 is TGCGCCAGCAGCCAAGATCTTATGACGGTGGACAGTTTATTTGGGGGGGCCAACGTCCTGACTTTC. It codes for CASSQDLMTVDSLFGGANVLTF.

The rearrangement joins TRBV4-1 to TRBJ1-1; D unclear. Trimming removed 0 bases at V and 5 bases at J, with 19 bases between. This CDR3 has 17 residues. Germline V gene data show CDR1 as MGHRA and CDR2 as YSYEKL. The CDR3 sequence: CASSQEPTATGRTEAFF. For the CDR3, the DNA is TGCGCCAGCAGCCAAGAACCTACCGCTACGGGAAGGACTGAAGCTTTCTTT.

The gene calls are TRBV7-6 and TRBJ1-6, with no clear D. The CDR3 runs to 15 residues. Trimming took off 1 base at V and 1 base at J, with 5 bases between the two ends. In germline, CDR1 is SGHVS, CDR2 FNYEAQ. This CDR3 is CASSLEQSYNSPLHF. Written as DNA, the CDR3 is TGTGCCAGCAGCTTAGAACAGTCCTATAATTCACCCCTCCACTTT. The variable domain in full, completed from reference TRBV7-6 and TRBJ1-6, reads GAGVSQSPRYKVTKRGQDVALRCDPISGHVSLYWYRQALGQGPEFLTYFNYEAQQDKSGLPNDRFSAERPEGSISTLTIQRTEQRDSAMYRCASSLEQSYNSPLHFGNGTRLTVT.